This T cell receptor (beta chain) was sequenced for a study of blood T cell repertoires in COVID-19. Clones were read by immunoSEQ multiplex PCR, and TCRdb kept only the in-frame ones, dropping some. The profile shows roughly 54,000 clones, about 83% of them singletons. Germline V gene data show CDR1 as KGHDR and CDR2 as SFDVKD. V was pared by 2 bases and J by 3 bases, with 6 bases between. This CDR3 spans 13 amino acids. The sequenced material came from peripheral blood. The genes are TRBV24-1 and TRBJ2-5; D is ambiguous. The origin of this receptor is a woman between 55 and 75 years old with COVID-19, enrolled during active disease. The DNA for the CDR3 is TGTGCCACCAGTGATTCCCCGGAAGAGACCCAGTACTTC. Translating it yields CATSDSPEETQYF.